This T cell receptor beta chain came from a study of CD8 T cells in Susac syndrome. Reverse transcription of about 0.5 to 1 ug RNA used random hexamers. Amplification of the TCR beta CDR3 was carried out by immunoSEQ multiplex PCR, which spanned a total of 54 Vbeta and 13 Jbeta segments. MiXCR, applied by TCRdb to the immunoSEQ multiplex PCR reads, yields one record per CDR3 protein. Among around 130,000 distinct CDR3 sequences listed, less than 95% were seen once. From blood CD8+ and CD4+ T cells, TCR beta sequences were generated. Healthy donors matched for age and sex were used as controls. TEMRA cells were FACS-enriched, with CD8+ and CD4+ T cells isolated negatively. V lost 3 bases and J 4 bases, leaving 12 bases between the germline ends. CDR3 size: 15 residues. Germline V gives CDR1 SGHTA, CDR2 FQGNSA.

The chain couples TRBV7-2 to TRBJ2-2; D possibly matches TRBD1 or TRBD2 (5 bases each). The sequenced sample consisted of CD4+ T cells from PBMCs. The clonotype was recovered from a human donor in good health. CDR3 sequence (DNA): TGTGCCAGCAGCTTGAGCCAGGGAGTCACCGGGGAGCTGTTTTTT. This sequence encodes CASSLSQGVTGELFF.